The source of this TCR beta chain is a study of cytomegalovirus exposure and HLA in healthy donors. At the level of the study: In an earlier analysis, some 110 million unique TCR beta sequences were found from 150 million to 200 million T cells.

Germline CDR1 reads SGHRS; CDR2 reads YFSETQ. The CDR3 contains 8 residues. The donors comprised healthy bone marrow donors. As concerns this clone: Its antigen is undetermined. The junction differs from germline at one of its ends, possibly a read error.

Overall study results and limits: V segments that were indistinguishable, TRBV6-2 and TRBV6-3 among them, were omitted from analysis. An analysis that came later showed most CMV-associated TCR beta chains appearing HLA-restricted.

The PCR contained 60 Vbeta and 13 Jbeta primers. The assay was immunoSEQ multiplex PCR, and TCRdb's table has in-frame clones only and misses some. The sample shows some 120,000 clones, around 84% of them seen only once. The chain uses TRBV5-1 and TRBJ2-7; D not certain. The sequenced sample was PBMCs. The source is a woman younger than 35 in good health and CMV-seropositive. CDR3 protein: CASSLANF. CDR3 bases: TGCGCCAGCAGCTTGGCAAACTTC.